One sample yielded the 27 T cell receptor beta chains listed below, sequenced in a study of radiotherapy plus CTLA-4 blockade in lung cancer. Some clones are missing from TCRdb's copy, which holds only in-frame ones; the method was immunoSEQ multiplex PCR. The sample lists more than 100,000 clones; just under 90% were seen once. The sample consisted of peripheral blood, taken from a patient treated with radiotherapy plus ipilimumab. These receptors all stem from a human donor with non-small cell lung cancer that progressed on radiotherapy plus ipilimumab.

The chain employs TRBV4-1 and TRBJ2-1, with 8 bases identical to TRBD2. V lost 4 bases to trimming and J lost 9 bases; unmatched junction nucleotides: 2. This CDR3 region has 12 residues. Per the germline V gene, CDR1 is MGHRA and CDR2 is YSYEKL. The DNA of the CDR3 is TGCGCCAGCAGCCTCCGGGGGGGTGAGCAGTTCTTC. It codes for CASSLRGGEQFF.

This chain links TRBV2 with TRBJ1-3, with D unresolved. The germline gives CDR1 SNHLY, CDR2 FYNNEI. There are 14 residues in the CDR3. V shed 5 bases and J shed 3 bases, with 11 bases lying between them. This CDR3 is CASSPGRGGNTIYF. The CDR3, as DNA: TGTGCCAGCAGTCCCGGTCGAGGTGGAAACACCATATATTTT. The full variable domain, with the rest looked up from reference TRBV2 and TRBJ1-3, is EPEVTQTPSHQVTQMGQEVILRCVPISNHLYFYWYRQILGQKVEFLVSFYNNEISEKSEIFDDQFSVERPDGSNFTLKIRSTKLEDSAMYFCASSPGRGGNTIYFGEGSWLTVV.

The rearrangement uses TRBV5-1 and TRBJ2-5, with 9 bases that match TRBD2. Unmatched junction bases numbered 21, after V lost 2 bases and J lost 7 bases. This CDR3 comprises 19 residues. The germline CDR1 and CDR2 sequences are SGHRS and YFSETQ. CDR3 coding DNA: TGCGCCAGCAGCTTTTCGGCGGGAGGGCCCAGAGGAGCGGATGGGACCCAGTACTTC. Its protein is CASSFSAGGPRGADGTQYF.

V usage is TRBV5-4 and J usage is TRBJ2-1; possible D gene TRBD2, 7 bases. This CDR3 is built from 16 residues. Trimming took 4 bases from V and 0 from J, leaving 14 bases between them. Germline V CDR1 and CDR2: SGHNT, YYREEE (reference sequence). The CDR3 bases are TGTGCCAGCAGCCAGGGAGGGGGGGGCTCCTACAATGAGCAGTTCTTC. Translated: CASSQGGGGSYNEQFF.

The chain carries TRBV5-1 and TRBJ1-2, with 7 nucleotides matching TRBD1. The CDR3 sequence is 16 residues long. Germline values: CDR1 SGHRS, CDR2 YFSETQ. V trimming: 4 bases; J trimming: 4 bases; junction bases outside the gene matches: 13. CDR3 DNA sequence: TGCGCCAGCAGCCTCAACCTCAGGGGGGACCGCTATGGCTACACCTTC. Protein: CASSLNLRGDRYGYTF.

In DNA form, the CDR3 reads TGCGCCAGCAGCTTGGGGGGACAGGGAGGCACCGGGGAGCTGTTTTTT. Translation: CASSLGGQGGTGELFF. The chain carries TRBV5-1 and TRBJ2-2, with 9 bases aligning to TRBD1. From germline, CDR1 is SGHRS and CDR2 YFSETQ. Trimming cost V 0 bases and J 4 bases; bases outside gene matches: 4. This CDR3 is built from 16 residues.

The rearrangement uses TRBV6-1 and TRBJ2-5; D is ambiguous. V was clipped by 6 bases and J by 3 bases, with 5 bases between them. Germline CDR1 reads MNHNS; CDR2 reads SASEGT. This CDR3 has 11 amino acids. The CDR3 sequence: CASSLKETQYF. The DNA of the CDR3 is TGTGCCAGCAGCCTAAAAGAGACCCAGTACTTC.

The gene calls are TRBV7-9 and TRBJ2-3, with no clear D. Looked up from germline, CDR1 is SEHNR and CDR2 is FQNEAQ (reference sequence). The V end was cut by 0 bases, the J end by 1 base, with 11 bases between. The CDR3 sequence is 16 residues long. CDR3 loop: CASSLAGPRGTDTQYF. For the CDR3, the DNA is TGTGCCAGCAGCTTAGCAGGGCCCCGTGGCACAGATACGCAGTATTTT.

On this clone: At the DNA level, this CDR3 is encoded by other sequences in the same sample as well. The V gene is TRBV6-6, the J gene TRBJ1-5; D is undetermined. This CDR3 has 14 amino acids. CDR1 is MNHNY, CDR2 SVGAGI, per germline (reference sequence). V lost 2 bases, J lost 2 bases, and 7 bases lay in between. CDR3 loop: CASSYRQGNQPQHF. CDR3 DNA sequence: TGTGCCAGCAGTTACAGGCAGGGCAATCAGCCCCAGCATTTT.

The V and J genes are TRBV11-3 and TRBJ2-6; possibly TRBD1 or TRBD2 for D (5 bases each). CDR3 length equals 17 residues. CDR1 SGHNT and CDR2 YENEEA come from the germline V gene. Trimming removed 2 bases from V and 4 bases from J, with 15 bases in between. CDR3 amino acids: CASSLRGSALGANVLTF. CDR3 sequence (DNA): TGTGCCAGCAGCTTACGGGGCTCGGCTCTGGGGGCCAACGTCCTGACTTTC. Combining the CDR3 with reference TRBV11-3 and TRBJ2-6 gives the whole variable domain EAGVVQSPRYKIIEKKQPVAFWCNPISGHNTLYWYLQNLGQGPELLIRYENEEAVDDSQLPKDRFSAERLKGVDSTLKIQPAELGDSAVYLCASSLRGSALGANVLTFGAGSRLTVL.

This chain links TRBV4-1 with TRBJ1-1, with a weak D call TRBD1 (5 bases). CDR1 is MGHRA and CDR2 is YSYEKL in the germline V gene. The CDR3 sequence is 16 residues long. V dropped 7 bases and J dropped 0 bases, with 18 bases sitting between them. In DNA, the CDR3 is TGCGCCAGCACGACAGCCGTGGAACAGTTGAACACTGAAGCTTTCTTT. This codes for CASTTAVEQLNTEAFF.

This chain connects TRBV5-6 to TRBJ1-3, with unresolved D. The V gene's germline CDR1 is SGHDT and CDR2 YYEEEE. Trimming pared 1 base from V and 0 bases from J, leaving 8 bases between. The CDR3 runs to 15 residues. CDR3 region: CASSLWLVSGNTIYF. Written as DNA, the CDR3 is TGTGCCAGCAGCTTGTGGTTGGTCTCTGGAAACACCATATATTTT.

In DNA form, the CDR3 reads TGTGCCACCAGCAGAGCCCGGCGACAGTTCAATGAGCAGTTCTTC. It specifies CATSRARRQFNEQFF. The chain links TRBV15 to TRBJ2-1; D is possibly TRBD1 (5 bases). V gave up 1 base and J gave up 6 bases, with 13 bases separating them. The length of the CDR3 is 15 residues. Germline V gene lookup returns CDR1 LNHNV and CDR2 YYDKDF (reference sequence).

This sequence joins TRBV15 and TRBJ2-2; possible D gene TRBD1, 6 bases. Per germline, CDR1 LNHNV and CDR2 YYDKDF (reference sequence). This CDR3 comprises 14 residues. V was trimmed by 7 bases and J by 5 bases, leaving 14 bases between them. The CDR3 nucleotides read TGTGCCACCAATGAAGAGGGGGTGACCGGGGAGCTGTTTTTT. Its protein is CATNEEGVTGELFF.

The chain has TRBV2 and TRBJ2-7, with a possible D match to TRBD1 (5 bases). Trimming removed 6 bases from V and 2 bases from J, with 8 bases in between. The CDR3 consists of 12 residues. Germline loops: CDR1 SNHLY, CDR2 FYNNEI. CDR3 protein: CASRATAYEQYF. For the CDR3, the DNA is TGTGCCAGCAGGGCGACAGCCTACGAGCAGTACTTC.

This chain uses TRBV9 with TRBJ1-3; no reliable D call. Germline CDR1 and CDR2: SGDLS and YYNGEE. This CDR3 has 14 amino acids. V was trimmed by 3 bases and J by 0 bases, leaving 7 bases between them. For the CDR3, the DNA is TGTGCCAGCAGCGGACCGAACTCTGGAAACACCATATATTTT. Amino acids: CASSGPNSGNTIYF.

This chain joins TRBV2 and TRBJ2-1; no definite D call. Germline V gene sequence: CDR1 SNHLY, CDR2 FYNNEI. The CDR3 has 13 residues. The V end was cut by 6 bases, the J end by 8 bases, with 14 bases between. This chain's CDR3 is CASSLKKMDEQFF. DNA of the CDR3: TGTGCCAGCAGCCTGAAGAAGATGGATGAGCAGTTCTTC.

The chain joins TRBV5-8 to TRBJ2-2, with D uncertain. CDR3 size: 15 residues. Germline lookup yields CDR1 SGHTS and CDR2 YDEGEE. Trimming took off 1 base at V and 7 bases at J, with 14 bases between the two ends. The CDR3 region is CASSLITGPGGELFF. CDR3 nucleotide sequence: TGTGCCAGCAGCTTGATTACGGGTCCTGGCGGGGAGCTGTTTTTT.

CDR3 nucleotides: TGTGCCAGCAGCTTATTAATTGATAGCCTCTCTGAGCAGTTCTTC. Protein: CASSLLIDSLSEQFF. This chain uses TRBV11-1 with TRBJ2-1, with D unresolved. CDR1 and CDR2 from the germline V gene are SGHAT and FQDESV (reference sequence). Trimming took off 2 bases at V and 9 bases at J, with 17 bases between the two ends. The CDR3 is made up of 15 amino acids. Combining the CDR3 with reference TRBV11-1 and TRBJ2-1 gives the whole variable domain EAEVAQSPRYKITEKSQAVAFWCDPISGHATLYWYRQILGQGPELLVQFQDESVVDDSQLPKDRFSAERLKGVDSTLKIQPAELGDSAMYLCASSLLIDSLSEQFFGPGTRLTVL.

The chain couples TRBV11-3 to TRBJ2-5; maybe TRBD2 (5 bases). Between the trimmed V and J ends, which lost 5 bases and 2 bases, there was a span of 15 bases. The CDR3 consists of 15 residues. The V gene's germline CDR1 is SGHNT and CDR2 YENEEA. Written as DNA, the CDR3 is TGTGCCAGCAGCAAGATAGGCGGGCCACAAGAGACCCAGTACTTC. Residues: CASSKIGGPQETQYF.

J is TRBJ1-2 and V is TRBV18; D remains ambiguous. Trimming shortened V by 2 bases and J by 6 bases, and 7 bases separated the two germline ends. The CDR3 has 12 amino acids. Germline assignment: CDR1 KGHSH and CDR2 LQKENI. The DNA for the CDR3 is TGTGCCAGCTCACCAGGGAGCGATGGCTACACCTTC. Encoded protein: CASSPGSDGYTF.

The chain uses TRBV6-6 and TRBJ1-1; D is unresolved. Per the germline V gene, CDR1 is MNHNY and CDR2 is SVGAGI (reference sequence). Trimming took off 5 bases at V and 6 bases at J, with 7 bases between the two ends. The CDR3 consists of 11 residues. CDR3 in amino acids: CASSILAEAFF. The CDR3 nucleotides read TGTGCCAGCAGTATCTTAGCTGAAGCTTTCTTT.

In regard to this clone: Other nucleotide sequences in the sample specify the same CDR3. The V call is TRBV2, the J call TRBJ2-7; D is possibly TRBD1 or TRBD2 (5 bases each). The CDR3 runs to 17 residues. V shed 6 bases and J shed 5 bases, with 26 bases lying between them. Germline lookup yields CDR1 SNHLY and CDR2 FYNNEI. CDR3 sequence: CASRLSPFRYGADEQYF. The CDR3 DNA is TGTGCCAGCAGACTCAGTCCGTTCCGATACGGGGCAGACGAGCAGTACTTC.

The V and J genes are TRBV5-6 and TRBJ2-1, with 7 nucleotides matching TRBD2. This CDR3 region has 16 residues. CDR1 SGHDT and CDR2 YYEEEE come from the germline V gene. Germline trimming cut 1 base from V and 2 bases from J; bases unmatched to any gene: 6. The CDR3 loop is CASSLSAGVTYNEQFF. CDR3 nucleotides: TGTGCCAGCAGCTTGTCGGCGGGAGTGACCTACAATGAGCAGTTCTTC.

The chain is built from TRBV30 and TRBJ1-1, with a possible D match to TRBD1 (5 bases). The V gene's germline CDR1 is GTSNPN and CDR2 SVGIG (reference sequence). Trimming pared 4 bases from V and 2 bases from J, leaving 11 bases between. This CDR3 contains 13 residues. The CDR3 here is CAWKRTGNTEAFF. The DNA for the CDR3 is TGTGCCTGGAAAAGAACAGGAAACACTGAAGCTTTCTTT.

This clone came up once. The J gene is TRBJ1-5, the V gene TRBV15; no definite D call. The CDR3 runs to 13 residues. Deletions cut 7 bases from V and 3 bases from J, with 10 bases between. Germline values: CDR1 LNHNV, CDR2 YYDKDF (reference sequence). The CDR3 protein is CATNDIVNQPQHF. CDR3 nucleotides: TGTGCCACCAACGACATCGTCAATCAGCCCCAGCATTTT.

V usage is TRBV18 and J usage is TRBJ1-3, with 7 nucleotides matching TRBD1. V gave up 8 bases and J gave up 6 bases; unmatched junction bases: 10. Germline CDR1 and CDR2: KGHSH and LQKENI. This CDR3 is 14 amino acids long. CDR3 DNA: TGTGCCAGCGTACCGACAGGGAAGGCAAACACCATATATTTT. It specifies CASVPTGKANTIYF.